What follows is one TCR beta chain and its context. Its cognate antigen is unknown. These data belong to a study of identifying expanded T cells in peripheral blood. Notes on the study in general: Across healthy donors, higher total template counts meant significantly greater roughly 2-week count variance. Over two and four weeks, about 15 and 19 clones changed, versus around 1.1 between replicates.

Collection occurred without any documented infections or immune events in donors. The data were produced by immunoSEQ multiplex PCR, yet TCRdb's version contains in-frame clones alone and is incomplete. There are about 94,000 clones in the sample; roughly 90% occur only once, and around 5.9% lies in the top ten. Germline CDR1 reads SGHTA; CDR2 reads FQGNSA. The CDR3 loop spans 14 amino acids. V was shortened by 5 bases and J by 1 base, with 11 bases between the two germline ends. Sequenced material: blood. V gene TRBV7-2 combines with J gene TRBJ2-5; D gene ambiguous. This TCR was sampled from a person aged 18 to 70 in good health. Here the CDR3 reads CASSAPGPQETQYF. The CDR3 DNA sequence: TGTGCCAGCAGCGCCCCGGGTCCCCAAGAGACCCAGTACTTC.